Ten or more counts support the clone carrying this T cell receptor (beta chain). Sorting isolated naive CD8 T cells as CD8+CD4-CCR7+CD45RA+ events. The source of the sample is a study of molecular identifiers for immune sequencing clone quantification. Study context: RNA from around 20,000 or 100,000 naive CD8 cells was split five ways in replicates, with four sequenced.

Methods described previously were used for bulk TCR libraries, and listed TCR primers were applied. MiXCR was run by TCRdb on the PCR reads, yielding one entry per CDR3 protein. The table lists about 320,000 distinct CDR3 sequences, about a fifth of them singletons, with 0.75% to 0.85% in the top ten. Germline V gene lookup returns CDR1 MGHDK and CDR2 SYGVNS. This CDR3 comprises 17 residues. The ends lost 4 bases at V and 5 bases at J; junction bases unmatched: 10. The clonotype comes from a human donor in good health. Some libraries in this study had Jurkat cell RNA spiked in. The chain joins TRBV25-1 to TRBJ2-3; 12 nucleotides align to TRBD2. The sample comprised naive CD8+ T cells from blood, with Jurkat cell RNA spiked in. Subset reported: FACS-sorted CD8+CD4-CCR7+CD45RA+ naive T cells. CDR3 sequence reads: CASSANPSGGVLDTQYF. In DNA form, the CDR3 reads TGTGCCAGCAGTGCCAACCCTAGCGGGGGGGTTCTAGATACGCAGTATTTT. The full variable domain, rest sourced from reference TRBV25-1 and TRBJ2-3, is EADIYQTPRYLVIGTGKKITLECSQTMGHDKMYWYQQDPGMELHLIHYSYGVNSTEKGDLSSESTVSRIRTEHFPLTLESARPSHTSQYLCASSANPSGGVLDTQYFGPGTRLTVL.